The T cell receptor (beta chain) described here comes from a study of blood T cell repertoires in COVID-19. Trimming left V 2 bases short and J 4 bases short, with 5 bases between. CDR3 length equals 12 residues. Germline V gives CDR1 ENHRY, CDR2 SYGVKD. A single count supports this clone. Sequencing was performed with immunoSEQ multiplex PCR; in TCRdb, only in-frame clones are kept and a portion is missing. Of 150,000 to 200,000 clones in the sample, about 88% are singletons; the top ten hold roughly 10%. This sequence originates from a woman younger than 30 who had recovered from COVID-19. The sample comprised PBMCs or T cells enriched from blood (not recorded which). The V and J genes are TRBV10-3 and TRBJ2-5; no reliable D call. Written as DNA, the CDR3 is TGTGCCATCAGTGAGCCGAGAGAGACCCAGTACTTC. Translating it yields CAISEPRETQYF.